The clone carrying this T cell receptor beta chain was counted a few times. It was with 60 Vbeta and 13 Jbeta primers that the PCR ran. The assay was immunoSEQ multiplex PCR, and TCRdb's table has in-frame clones only and misses some. The sample lists 55,000 to 75,000 clones, 62% occurring once. The data are from a study of cytomegalovirus exposure and HLA in healthy donors. The sequenced sample consisted of PBMCs. The receptor's source is a man under 40 in good health and CMV-seronegative.

The CDR3 is CASRRGGQNSPLHF. As DNA, the CDR3 is TGTGCCAGCAGGAGAGGAGGTCAAAATTCACCCCTCCACTTT. The chain recombines TRBV6-1 with TRBJ1-6; no clear D gene. This CDR3 has 14 residues. Germline assignment: CDR1 MNHNS and CDR2 SASEGT. V lost 6 bases and J lost 7, with 13 bases in between.